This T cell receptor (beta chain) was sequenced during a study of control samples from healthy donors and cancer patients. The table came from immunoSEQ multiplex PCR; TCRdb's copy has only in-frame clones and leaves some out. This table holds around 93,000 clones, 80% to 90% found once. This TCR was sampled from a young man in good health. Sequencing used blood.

Here the CDR3 DNA reads TGCGCCAGCAGTTCGGACGGCAAGAGCACAGATACGCAGTATTTT. This encodes CASSSDGKSTDTQYF. The chain uses TRBV5-1 and TRBJ2-3; D remains ambiguous. The CDR3 totals 15 residues. Trimming removed 5 bases from V and 0 bases from J, with 13 bases in between. Germline values: CDR1 SGHRS, CDR2 YFSETQ.